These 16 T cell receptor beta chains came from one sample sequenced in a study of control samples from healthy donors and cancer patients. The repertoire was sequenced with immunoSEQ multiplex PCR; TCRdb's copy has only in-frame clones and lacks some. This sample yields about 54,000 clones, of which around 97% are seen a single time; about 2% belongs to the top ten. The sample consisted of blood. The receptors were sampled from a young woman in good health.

CDR3 bases: TGCAGTGCTAGTAACGGGAGGGAAGGCACCGGGGAGCTGTTTTTT. Its protein is CSASNGREGTGELFF. The rearrangement joins TRBV20-1 to TRBJ2-2, with TRBD2 matching 8 bases. CDR1 and CDR2 (germline): DFQATT, SNEGSKA (reference sequence). The ends lost 3 bases at V and 4 bases at J; junction bases unmatched: 7. This CDR3 comprises 15 residues.

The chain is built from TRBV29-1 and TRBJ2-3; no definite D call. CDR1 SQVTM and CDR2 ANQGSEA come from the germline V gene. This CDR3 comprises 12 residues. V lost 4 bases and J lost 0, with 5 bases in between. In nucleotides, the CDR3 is TGCAGCGTTGCCTACAGCACAGATACGCAGTATTTT. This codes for CSVAYSTDTQYF.

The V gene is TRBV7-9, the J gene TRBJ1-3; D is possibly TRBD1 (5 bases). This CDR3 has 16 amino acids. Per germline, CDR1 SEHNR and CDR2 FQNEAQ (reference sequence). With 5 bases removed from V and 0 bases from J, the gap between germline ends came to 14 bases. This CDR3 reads CASSPSGLSSGNTIYF. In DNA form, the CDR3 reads TGTGCCAGCAGCCCCTCGGGGCTCAGCTCTGGAAACACCATATATTTT.

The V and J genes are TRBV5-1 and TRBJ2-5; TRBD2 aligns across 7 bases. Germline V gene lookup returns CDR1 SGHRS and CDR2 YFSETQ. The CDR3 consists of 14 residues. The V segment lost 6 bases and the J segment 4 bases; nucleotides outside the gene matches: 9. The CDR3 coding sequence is TGCGCCAGCACCCCCAGGTGGGGGGGAGAGACCCAGTACTTC. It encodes CASTPRWGGETQYF.

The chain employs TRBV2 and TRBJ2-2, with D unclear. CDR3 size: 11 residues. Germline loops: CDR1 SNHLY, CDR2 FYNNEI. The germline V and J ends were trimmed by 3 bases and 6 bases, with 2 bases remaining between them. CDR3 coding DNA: TGTGCCAGCAGTGACCCCGGGGAGCTGTTTTTT. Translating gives CASSDPGELFF.

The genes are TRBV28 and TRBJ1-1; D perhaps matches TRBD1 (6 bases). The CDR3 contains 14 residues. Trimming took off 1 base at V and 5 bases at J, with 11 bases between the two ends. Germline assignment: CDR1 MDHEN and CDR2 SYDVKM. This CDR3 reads CASSLSRGRTEAFF. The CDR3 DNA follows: TGTGCCAGCAGTTTATCTCGGGGGCGGACTGAAGCTTTCTTT.

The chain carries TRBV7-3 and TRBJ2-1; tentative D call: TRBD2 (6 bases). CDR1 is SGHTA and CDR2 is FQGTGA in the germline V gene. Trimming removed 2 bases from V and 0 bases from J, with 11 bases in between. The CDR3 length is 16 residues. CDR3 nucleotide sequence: TGTGCCAGCAGCTTAGGCCTAGCGACCTCCTACAATGAGCAGTTCTTC. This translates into CASSLGLATSYNEQFF. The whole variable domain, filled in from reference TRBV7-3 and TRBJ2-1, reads GAGVSQTPSNKVTEKGKYVELRCDPISGHTALYWYRQSLGQGPEFLIYFQGTGAADDSGLPNDRFFAVRPEGSVSTLKIQRTERGDSAVYLCASSLGLATSYNEQFFGPGTRLTVL.

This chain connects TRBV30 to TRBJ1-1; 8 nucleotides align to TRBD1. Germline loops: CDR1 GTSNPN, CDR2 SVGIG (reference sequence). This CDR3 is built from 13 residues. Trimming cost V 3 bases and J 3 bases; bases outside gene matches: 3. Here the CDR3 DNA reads TGTGCCTGGAGGCAGGGGGCGGACACTGAAGCTTTCTTT. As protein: CAWRQGADTEAFF.

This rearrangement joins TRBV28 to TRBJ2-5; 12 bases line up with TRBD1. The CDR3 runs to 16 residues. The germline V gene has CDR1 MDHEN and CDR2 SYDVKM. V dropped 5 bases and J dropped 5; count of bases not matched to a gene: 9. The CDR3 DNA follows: TGTGCCAGCAGTACACCGGGACAGGGGGCGGGTGAGACCCAGTACTTC. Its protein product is CASSTPGQGAGETQYF.

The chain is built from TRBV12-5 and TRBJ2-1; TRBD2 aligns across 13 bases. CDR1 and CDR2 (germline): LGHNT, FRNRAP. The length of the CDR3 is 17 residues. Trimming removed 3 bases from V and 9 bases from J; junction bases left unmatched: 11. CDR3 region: CASGFEFGLAGDPEQFF. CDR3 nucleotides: TGTGCTAGTGGTTTCGAATTCGGACTAGCGGGAGATCCTGAGCAGTTCTTC.

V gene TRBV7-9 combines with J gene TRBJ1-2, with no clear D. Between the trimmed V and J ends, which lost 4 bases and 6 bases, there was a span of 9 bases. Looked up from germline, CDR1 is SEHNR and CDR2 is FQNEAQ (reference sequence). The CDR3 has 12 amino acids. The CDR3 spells CASSYEEDGYTF. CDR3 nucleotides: TGTGCCAGCAGCTATGAGGAGGATGGCTACACCTTC.

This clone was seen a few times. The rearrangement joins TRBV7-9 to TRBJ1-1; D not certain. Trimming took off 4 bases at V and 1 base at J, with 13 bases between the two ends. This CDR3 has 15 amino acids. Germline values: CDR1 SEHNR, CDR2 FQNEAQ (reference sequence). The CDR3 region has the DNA TGTGCCAGCAGCTCGCCCTGGCCGGCGAACACTGAAGCTTTCTTT. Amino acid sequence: CASSSPWPANTEAFF. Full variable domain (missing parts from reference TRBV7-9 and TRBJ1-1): DTGVSQNPRHKITKRGQNVTFRCDPISEHNRLYWYRQTLGQGPEFLTYFQNEAQLEKSRLLSDRFSAERPKGSFSTLEIQRTEQGDSAMYLCASSSPWPANTEAFFGQGTRLTVV.

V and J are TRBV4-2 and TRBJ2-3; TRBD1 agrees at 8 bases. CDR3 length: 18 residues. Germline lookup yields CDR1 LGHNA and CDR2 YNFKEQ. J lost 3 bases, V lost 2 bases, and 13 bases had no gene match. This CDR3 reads CASSQYLEGTGGTDTQYF. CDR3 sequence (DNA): TGTGCCAGCAGCCAATATTTGGAGGGGACAGGAGGGACAGATACGCAGTATTTT.

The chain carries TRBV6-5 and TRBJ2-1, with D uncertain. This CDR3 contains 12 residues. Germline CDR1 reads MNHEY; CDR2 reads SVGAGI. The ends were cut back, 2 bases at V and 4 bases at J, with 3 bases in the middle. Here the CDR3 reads CASSYIYNEQFF. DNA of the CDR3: TGTGCCAGCAGTTACATATACAATGAGCAGTTCTTC.

In DNA, the CDR3 is TGTGCCAGCAGTATTCTGGGCTACACCTTC. Translation gives CASSILGYTF. The genes are TRBV6-5 and TRBJ1-2, with D uncertain. The CDR3 spans 10 residues. Trimming removed 5 bases from V and 8 bases from J, with 6 bases in between. Looked up from germline, CDR1 is MNHEY and CDR2 is SVGAGI.

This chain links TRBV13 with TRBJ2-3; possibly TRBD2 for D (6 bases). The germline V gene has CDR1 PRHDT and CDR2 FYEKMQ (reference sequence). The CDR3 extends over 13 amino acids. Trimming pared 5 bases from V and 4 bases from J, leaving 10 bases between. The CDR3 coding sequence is TGTGCCAGCAGCCCGCGGGGTTCAGATACGCAGTATTTT. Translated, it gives CASSPRGSDTQYF.